The 8 T cell receptor beta chains below come from one sample, sequenced in a study of blood T cell repertoires in COVID-19. Sequencing was performed with immunoSEQ multiplex PCR; in TCRdb, only in-frame clones are kept and a portion is missing. The table records 200,000 to 300,000 clones, 87% of them present only once. Source material: peripheral blood. The receptors here all came from a man aged 55 to 69 who had recovered from COVID-19.

The chain couples TRBV14 to TRBJ2-2; weak D call: TRBD1 (6 bases). The V gene lost 0 bases and the J gene lost 0 bases, with 8 bases spanning the gap. Germline V gene data show CDR1 as SGHDN and CDR2 as FVKESK. This CDR3 is 16 amino acids long. For the CDR3, the DNA is TGTGCCAGCAGCCAAGACTGGACAGCGAACACCGGGGAGCTGTTTTTT. Translation: CASSQDWTANTGELFF.

The CDR3 reads CASSQGSGGPTGELFF. The CDR3 coding sequence is TGTGCCAGCAGCCAAGGAAGCGGGGGGCCCACCGGGGAGCTGTTTTTT. The rearrangement uses TRBV3-1 (or the pseudogene TRBV3-2) and TRBJ2-2; TRBD2 aligns across 9 bases. The germline V gene has CDR1 LGHDT and CDR2 YNNKEL (reference sequence). The V gene end was trimmed by 1 base and the J gene end by 4 bases; junction bases not matched to a gene: 4. The CDR3 consists of 16 residues.

This clone was recorded at least ten times. The DNA for the CDR3 is TGTGCCAGCAGCCCGATGACAGGGCGAGGCTACACCTTC. This sequence encodes CASSPMTGRGYTF. The chain employs TRBV7-9 and TRBJ1-2; TRBD1 aligns across 7 bases. In germline, CDR1 is SEHNR, CDR2 FQNEAQ (reference sequence). The CDR3 loop spans 13 amino acids. V lost 5 bases to trimming and J lost 8 bases; unmatched junction nucleotides: 8.

The chain combines TRBV11-2 with TRBJ1-2; 12 positions agree with TRBD1. Germline-derived CDR1 and CDR2 are SGHAT and FQNNGV. V lost 1 base, J lost 2 bases, and 11 bases stayed unmatched. The CDR3 has 19 residues. This CDR3 reads CASSLGRGTGGERNYGYTF. The CDR3 DNA is TGTGCCAGCAGCTTAGGTCGGGGGACAGGGGGCGAGCGGAACTATGGCTACACCTTC.

The chain joins TRBV6-1 to TRBJ1-5, with D perhaps matching TRBD1 (6 bases). V shed 2 bases and J shed 4 bases, with 9 bases lying between them. In germline, CDR1 is MNHNS, CDR2 SASEGT. The CDR3 runs 14 residues. The CDR3 sequence is CASSERTDNQPQHF. CDR3 DNA: TGTGCCAGCAGTGAAAGGACAGATAATCAGCCCCAGCATTTT.

CDR3 residues: CASSPSRWGVKFF. The CDR3 DNA reads as TGTGCCAGCAGCCCCTCCCGGTGGGGGGTTAAGTTCTTC. The V gene is TRBV14, the J gene TRBJ2-1; TRBD2 might be the D (6 bases). V dropped 4 bases and J dropped 14 bases, with 18 bases sitting between them. Germline CDR1 reads SGHDN; CDR2 reads FVKESK. The CDR3 length is 13 residues.

CDR3 residues: CASSPAELGAIAGELFF. In DNA, the CDR3 is TGTGCCAGCAGCCCTGCCGAACTAGGAGCTATTGCCGGGGAGCTGTTTTTT. The genes are TRBV5-4 and TRBJ2-2, with D perhaps matching TRBD2 (5 bases). Trimming shortened V by 4 bases and J by 6 bases, and 22 bases separated the two germline ends. The length of the CDR3 is 17 residues. CDR1 SGHNT and CDR2 YYREEE come from the germline V gene (reference sequence).

This chain uses TRBV4-1 with TRBJ1-2, with TRBD1 matching 7 bases. The CDR3 loop spans 16 amino acids. CDR1 and CDR2 from the germline V gene are MGHRA and YSYEKL. The junction had 10 bases not matched to a gene; V was cut back by 1 base and J by 5 bases. The chain's CDR3 is CASSQVTGVIGYGYTF. The CDR3 DNA is TGCGCCAGCAGCCAAGTTACAGGGGTTATAGGGTATGGCTACACCTTC.